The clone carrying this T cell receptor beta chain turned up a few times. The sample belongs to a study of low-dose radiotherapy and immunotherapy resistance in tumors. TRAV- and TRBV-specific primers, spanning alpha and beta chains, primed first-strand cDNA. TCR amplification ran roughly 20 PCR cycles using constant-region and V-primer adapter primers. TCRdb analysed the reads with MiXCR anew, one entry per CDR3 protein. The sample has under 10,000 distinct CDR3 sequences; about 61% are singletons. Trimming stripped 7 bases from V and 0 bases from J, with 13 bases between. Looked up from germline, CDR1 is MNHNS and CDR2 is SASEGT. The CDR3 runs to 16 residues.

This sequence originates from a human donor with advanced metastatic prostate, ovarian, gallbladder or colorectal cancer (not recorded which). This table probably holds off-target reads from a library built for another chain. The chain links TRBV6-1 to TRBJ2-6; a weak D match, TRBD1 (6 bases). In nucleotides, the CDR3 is TGTGCCAGCACTGACAGGATCCCCTCTGGGGCCAACGTCCTGACTTTC. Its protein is CASTDRIPSGANVLTF.